The next 19 T cell receptor beta chains were all read from a single sample in a study of technical replicates of blood from a few donors. The repertoire was sequenced with immunoSEQ multiplex PCR; TCRdb's copy has only in-frame clones and lacks some. The table records roughly 81,000 clones, 80% to 90% of them present only once. Material for sequencing was PBMCs. These receptors came from a human donor in good health. Some clones in this sample may be carry-over from other donors' samples.

This clone has only one observation. J is TRBJ2-7 and V is TRBV6-1, with 8 nucleotides matching TRBD1. With 4 bases clipped from V and 2 bases from J, the junction kept 13 bases outside the gene matches. This CDR3 is built from 17 residues. Germline V gene sequence: CDR1 MNHNS, CDR2 SASEGT. CDR3 nucleotide sequence: TGTGCCAGCAGTGGAAAGTCAGGGGGCGCTTTCACCTACGAGCAGTACTTC. Protein: CASSGKSGGAFTYEQYF.

The V gene is TRBV7-8, the J gene TRBJ2-1; 9 bases fit TRBD2. V was pared by 1 base and J by 7 bases, with 5 bases of the junction left unmatched. The CDR3 has 15 amino acids. CDR1 SGHVS and CDR2 FQNEAQ come from the germline V gene. CDR3 in amino acids: CASSLGGRGDNEQFF. The CDR3 coding sequence is TGTGCCAGCAGCTTAGGCGGGAGGGGGGATAATGAGCAGTTCTTC.

The chain links TRBV7-6 to TRBJ2-7, with unresolved D. The CDR3 loop spans 13 amino acids. The germline gives CDR1 SGHVS, CDR2 FNYEAQ. The ends were cut back, 10 bases at V and 0 bases at J, with 13 bases in the middle. The CDR3 DNA is TGTGCCACGTCTTCGACACGCTCCTACGAGCAGTACTTC. Its translation: CATSSTRSYEQYF.

This rearrangement joins TRBV11-3 to TRBJ2-5; D not certain. This CDR3 is built from 14 residues. The germline V gene encodes CDR1 SGHNT and CDR2 YENEEA. V shed 3 bases and J shed 7 bases, with 15 bases lying between them. In nucleotides, the CDR3 is TGTGCCAGCAGCTTTAGCTGGCCCCCACGGACCCAGTACTTC. Residues: CASSFSWPPRTQYF.

V gene TRBV5-1 combines with J gene TRBJ2-5; D gene ambiguous. V shed 0 bases and J shed 4 bases, with 10 bases lying between them. The CDR3 contains 14 residues. Germline lookup yields CDR1 SGHRS and CDR2 YFSETQ. The CDR3 DNA sequence: TGCGCCAGCAGCTTGGAACCGGGTGGAGAGACCCAGTACTTC. Its protein product is CASSLEPGGETQYF.

This chain links TRBV18 with TRBJ2-3; 11 nucleotides line up with TRBD2. The germline CDR1 and CDR2 sequences are KGHSH and LQKENI. This CDR3 region has 18 residues. The J segment lost 2 bases and the V segment lost 3 bases, leaving 10 bases of the junction unmatched. CDR3 residues: CASSPGLAGGLFTDTQYF. The CDR3 DNA is TGTGCCAGCTCACCGGGGCTAGCGGGAGGACTATTCACAGATACGCAGTATTTT.

The J gene is TRBJ2-3, the V gene TRBV7-2; TRBD2 matches 8 bases. Germline CDR1 SGHTA, CDR2 FQGNSA. This CDR3 is 14 amino acids long. Trimming removed 5 bases from V and 6 bases from J; junction bases left unmatched: 7. CDR3 region: CASSLGLAFDTQYF. CDR3 nucleotides: TGTGCCAGCAGCCTAGGACTAGCTTTTGATACGCAGTATTTT.

The rearrangement joins TRBV5-1 to TRBJ2-1; D may be TRBD2 (7 bases). From germline, CDR1 is SGHRS and CDR2 YFSETQ. The CDR3 loop spans 15 amino acids. With 2 bases removed from V and 4 bases from J, the gap between germline ends came to 13 bases. The CDR3 bases are TGCGCCAGCAGCTTAGGAGGGAGGGGGTACAATGAGCAGTTCTTC. It encodes CASSLGGRGYNEQFF.

This clone was found once. V is TRBV5-1 and J is TRBJ2-5; D call uncertain. V gave up 0 bases and J gave up 1 base, with 10 bases separating them. Germline CDR1 SGHRS, CDR2 YFSETQ. The CDR3 length is 15 residues. As DNA, the CDR3 is TGCGCCAGCAGCTTGGCCCTGTACTCCCAAGAGACCCAGTACTTC. It yields the protein CASSLALYSQETQYF.

This sequence joins TRBV4-1 and TRBJ2-2; 10 nucleotides align to TRBD2. The CDR3 runs to 15 residues. V shed 2 bases and J 4 bases; nucleotides not matched to a gene: 1. Germline V lookup: CDR1 MGHRA, CDR2 YSYEKL. This CDR3 reads CASSQRTSGTGELFF. CDR3 in DNA: TGCGCCAGCAGCCAACGGACTAGCGGCACCGGGGAGCTGTTTTTT.

The J gene is TRBJ2-5, the V gene TRBV5-4; the D gene is possibly TRBD2 (6 bases). The CDR3 spans 14 residues. Germline CDR1 is SGHNT and CDR2 is YYREEE (reference sequence). The germline V and J ends were trimmed by 7 bases and 2 bases, with 15 bases remaining between them. The CDR3 is CASSPQGLQETQYF. The CDR3, as DNA: TGTGCCAGCTCCCCCCAAGGACTACAAGAGACCCAGTACTTC.

The J gene is TRBJ2-7, the V gene TRBV6-5, with 9 bases matching TRBD1. The V gene end was trimmed by 6 bases and the J gene end by 4 bases; junction bases not matched to a gene: 7. This CDR3 is 14 amino acids long. CDR1 and CDR2 from the germline V gene are MNHEY and SVGAGI. Here the CDR3 DNA reads TGTGCCAGCAGAGAGGGGACAGGGAAGTACGAGCAGTACTTC. This encodes CASREGTGKYEQYF.

This chain connects TRBV5-1 to TRBJ2-4; no firm D call. The CDR3 has 13 residues. Germline CDR1 SGHRS, CDR2 YFSETQ. Trimming stripped 0 bases from V and 9 bases from J, with 10 bases between. The CDR3: CASSLAPGVIQYF. CDR3 bases: TGCGCCAGCAGCTTGGCCCCCGGTGTCATTCAGTACTTC.

The V gene is TRBV9, the J gene TRBJ1-2; 8 bases line up with TRBD1. Germline lookup yields CDR1 SGDLS and CDR2 YYNGEE. Germline trimming cut 3 bases from V and 5 bases from J; bases unmatched to any gene: 9. This CDR3 comprises 15 residues. The CDR3 loop is CASSESPDRVYGYTF. In DNA, the CDR3 is TGTGCCAGCAGCGAATCCCCGGACAGGGTTTATGGCTACACCTTC.

The J gene is TRBJ2-7, the V gene TRBV5-1; 8 bases are shared with TRBD1. This CDR3 spans 15 amino acids. The germline CDR1 and CDR2 sequences are SGHRS and YFSETQ. The V and J ends lost 4 bases and 0 bases, in that order; junction bases with no gene match: 6. CDR3 amino acids: CASSAEDRVSYEQYF. The CDR3 DNA reads as TGCGCCAGCAGCGCAGAGGACAGGGTCTCCTACGAGCAGTACTTC.

The rearrangement links TRBV27 to TRBJ1-5, with 7 bases matching TRBD1. The CDR3 has 16 amino acids. J was trimmed by 9 bases and V by 2 bases; bases with no gene match: 13. Germline V CDR1 and CDR2: MNHEY, SMNVEV (reference sequence). CDR3 DNA sequence: TGTGCCAGCAGTTTAAAGGGGGCGGGCGGTCTCCCGCCCCAGCATTTT. It yields the protein CASSLKGAGGLPPQHF.

The rearrangement joins TRBV5-8 to TRBJ1-5, with TRBD1 as a possible D gene (6 bases). The V gene lost 4 bases and the J gene lost 7 bases, with 15 bases spanning the gap. In germline, CDR1 is SGHTS, CDR2 YDEGEE. The CDR3 is made up of 14 amino acids. The CDR3, as DNA: TGTGCCAGCAGCAACCCGGTCAGGGGACAGCCCCAGCATTTT. Translating it yields CASSNPVRGQPQHF. Together with reference TRBV5-8 and TRBJ1-5, the CDR3 gives the full variable domain: EAGVTQSPTHLIKTRGQQATLRCSPISGHTSVYWYQQALGLGLQFLLWYDEGEERNRGNFPPRFSGRQFPNYSSELNVNALELEDSALYLCASSNPVRGQPQHFGDGTRLSIL.

The chain carries TRBV7-2 and TRBJ2-3; TRBD1 matches at 9 bases. V dropped 5 bases and J dropped 1; count of bases not matched to a gene: 4. Germline-derived CDR1 and CDR2 are SGHTA and FQGNSA. CDR3 length: 15 residues. CDR3 sequence: CASSGRTGGTDTQYF. CDR3 in DNA: TGTGCCAGCAGCGGCCGGACAGGGGGCACAGATACGCAGTATTTT.

The rearrangement uses TRBV4-2 and TRBJ2-6, with TRBD2 identical over 9 bases. The CDR3 consists of 18 residues. Germline V lookup: CDR1 LGHNA, CDR2 YNFKEQ. The V segment lost 4 bases and the J segment 3 bases; nucleotides outside the gene matches: 10. CDR3 DNA sequence: TGTGCCAGCAGCCCCCTTGGAGCGGGGGGAGATGGGGCCAACGTCCTGACTTTC. This encodes CASSPLGAGGDGANVLTF.